This T cell receptor beta chain was sequenced in a study of siplizumab effects on memory and regulatory T cells. Study-wide findings and caveats: Roughly 80-96% of proliferating clones (CD4+ or CD8+) could not be assigned a naive or memory phenotype. In the presence of siplizumab, alloreactive sequences traceable to unstimulated CD4+ memory cells were significantly reduced.

Details on this clone: Its antigen is unknown.

The CDR3 contains 17 residues. V was clipped by 0 bases and J by 1 base, with 17 bases between them. The germline CDR1 and CDR2 sequences are SGHTS and YDEGEE. Some 9.7 x 10^4 TCR templates were assayed per sample. Clones were sequenced by immunoSEQ multiplex PCR, and TCRdb holds only the in-frame ones, with some missing. Of some 100,000 clones detected, around 92% appear once; the ten largest clones hold around 0.73%. The source material was Tregs sorted from blood. The TCR originated in a human donor in good health. The rearrangement links TRBV5-8 to TRBJ2-7; TRBD1 is a possible D gene (6 bases). The CDR3 DNA follows: TGTGCCAGCAGCTTGGCCCAGGCTGGGGGCTCTTCCTACGAGCAGTACTTC. Translated, it gives CASSLAQAGGSSYEQYF.